This T cell receptor beta chain comes out of a study of blood T cell repertoires in COVID-19. Across the whole study: COVID-19 samples from acute and convalescent phases originated in the United States, Italy and Spain. From T cells, B-cell-depleted T cells, or PBMCs came the material, which was cDNA or gDNA.

As processed by the authors: Reference gene primer amplification gave nucleated cell count estimates. Measured with immunoSEQ multiplex PCR; TCRdb has only the in-frame clones, and not every one. Clone size and the V and J calls come from that table; the DNA yielded D and trimming. The sample has roughly 81,000 clones; 90% to 95% are singletons. The CDR3 sequence is 13 residues long. Germline CDR1 is KGHSH and CDR2 is LQKENI. The germline V and J ends were trimmed by 3 bases and 5 bases, with 10 bases remaining between them. The receptor was isolated from a woman aged 45-65 years in a cohort sampled during active COVID-19. The chain recombines TRBV18 with TRBJ2-5; weak D call: TRBD1 (5 bases). The source material was peripheral blood. CDR3 sequence: CASSPSGRETQYF. DNA for the CDR3: TGTGCCAGCTCACCTTCAGGGCGGGAGACCCAGTACTTC.